This entry describes one T cell receptor (beta chain). Antigen unknown. Data came from immunoSEQ multiplex PCR; TCRdb stores just in-frame clones and leaves some out. The table includes approximately 700,000 clones, around 73% detected once. The record originates from a study of shared clonotypes between healthy human individuals. All donors qualified as healthy HIV-negative adults and had experienced no recent acute infections or vaccinations. All of the donors resided in Nashville, Tennessee, and each was a Caucasian adult. Negatively enriched CD4+ T cells were divided by CD45RA into naive and memory. The study's findings and limits: What limited the represented genetic and exposure-history diversity was the small number of donors.

The sample taken for sequencing was memory CD4+ T cells sorted from blood. The subset here: CD45RA-negative fraction. This TCR derives from a woman in her twenties or thirties in good health.

For the CDR3, the DNA is TGCGCCAGCATGGAGGGCCTCCAAGAGACCCAGTACTTC. Amino acid sequence: CASMEGLQETQYF. The chain is built from TRBV10-2 and TRBJ2-5; D is possibly TRBD2 (6 bases). This CDR3 region has 13 residues. V was clipped by 7 bases and J by 1 base, with 10 bases between them. The germline gives CDR1 WSHSY, CDR2 SAAADI.